This entry lists 14 T cell receptor beta chains sequenced from one sample in a study of OX40 agonist ivuxolimab in advanced cancers. The method behind the library was the immunoSEQ multiplex PCR assay. In TCRdb, the immuneACCESS table is reduced to in-frame sequences with V and J assigned. These tables do not hold every clone; where another copy was compared, an unresolved V gene accounts for under half, and the others remain unexplained. The table for this sample lists more than 55,000 clones; around 85% of them were counted only once. The ten largest clones capture around 5% of the sample. This specimen consisted of CD4+ or CD8+ T cells sorted from blood, obtained in a trial of the OX40 agonist ivuxolimab. The receptors derive from an adult with an advanced solid tumor such as melanoma, head and neck, liver or kidney cancer.

This clone was seen more than once but under ten times. J is TRBJ1-2 and V is TRBV28; the match to TRBD1 covers 7 bases. Per the germline V gene, CDR1 is MDHEN and CDR2 is SYDVKM. Trimming cost V 7 bases and J 8 bases; bases outside gene matches: 10. CDR3 length: 13 amino acids. The CDR3 region is CASTFTGAKGYTF. The DNA for the CDR3 is TGTGCCAGCACTTTTACAGGGGCTAAGGGCTACACCTTC.

There are a few counts of this clone. This chain links TRBV20-1 with TRBJ1-2; D is unclear. Trimming removed 5 bases from V and 5 bases from J, with 6 bases in between. This CDR3 is built from 10 residues. The germline gives CDR1 DFQATT, CDR2 SNEGSKA (reference sequence). This CDR3 reads CSAWKYGYTF. CDR3 in DNA: TGCAGTGCTTGGAAATATGGCTACACCTTC.

The V call is TRBV10-3, the J call TRBJ1-4; 9 positions agree with TRBD1. The CDR3 is made up of 15 amino acids. CDR1 and CDR2 (germline): ENHRY, SYGVKD. Trimming removed 4 bases from V and 8 bases from J; junction bases left unmatched: 8. This CDR3 is CAISGTTGGGEKLFF. The CDR3 DNA follows: TGTGCCATCAGTGGGACGACAGGGGGAGGCGAAAAACTGTTTTTT.

Notes on this clone: One end of the junction fails to match germline, which may point to a read error. The V call is TRBV5-4, the J call TRBJ1-5, with D tentatively TRBD1 (5 bases). This CDR3 has 16 residues. Germline V gene lookup returns CDR1 SGHNT and CDR2 YYREEE (reference sequence). As DNA, the CDR3 is TGCGCCAGCAGCCAAGGTTTAGGACAAGGAAATCAGCCCCAGCATTTT. Protein product: CASSQGLGQGNQPQHF.

V is TRBV9 and J is TRBJ1-2; 8 bases line up with TRBD1. CDR1 is SGDLS, CDR2 YYNGEE, per germline. With V trimmed by 2 bases and J by 5 bases, 8 bases remained unmatched. The CDR3 runs 15 residues. The CDR3 DNA is TGTGCCAGCAGCGTCCAACAGGGGGTGAATTATGGCTACACCTTC. Its translation is CASSVQQGVNYGYTF.

This clone occurred a few times. J is TRBJ1-1 and V is TRBV7-9; perhaps TRBD1 as D (6 bases). Germline values: CDR1 SEHNR, CDR2 FQNEAQ (reference sequence). This CDR3 region has 15 residues. V lost 5 bases to trimming and J lost 8 bases, with 21 bases between them. The CDR3 DNA sequence: TGTGCCAGCAGCACAGACAGGTACCAGATGGGAGAAGCTTTCTTT. It specifies CASSTDRYQMGEAFF.

This sequence joins TRBV9 and TRBJ1-3, with no clear D. V lost 1 base, J lost 1 base, and 6 bases lay in between. Germline CDR1 reads SGDLS; CDR2 reads YYNGEE. This CDR3 has 14 amino acids. Written as DNA, the CDR3 is TGTGCCAGCAGCGTACGATCGTCTGGAAACACCATATATTTT. As protein: CASSVRSSGNTIYF.

The chain carries TRBV27 and TRBJ2-1; no clear D. With 5 bases removed from V and 5 bases from J, the gap between germline ends came to 4 bases. Germline V gene sequence: CDR1 MNHEY, CDR2 SMNVEV (reference sequence). This CDR3 is built from 11 residues. The CDR3 nucleotides read TGTGCCAGCAGTCGAAACAATGAGCAGTTCTTC. It is translated as CASSRNNEQFF.

This chain uses TRBV14 with TRBJ1-1; TRBD1 matches at 8 bases. Unmatched junction bases numbered 4, after V lost 6 bases and J lost 4 bases. The CDR3 is 13 amino acids. CDR1 and CDR2 (germline): SGHDN, FVKESK. In DNA, the CDR3 is TGTGCCAGCAGGAGACAGGGGAGCACTGAAGCTTTCTTT. It encodes CASRRQGSTEAFF. Drawing the rest from reference TRBV14 and TRBJ1-1, the complete variable domain is EAGVTQFPSHSVIEKGQTVTLRCDPISGHDNLYWYRRVMGKEIKFLLHFVKESKQDESGMPNNRFLAERTGGTYSTLKVQPAELEDSGVYFCASRRQGSTEAFFGQGTRLTVV.

The rearrangement joins TRBV10-3 to TRBJ1-6; TRBD1 agrees at 7 bases. This CDR3 region has 15 residues. Germline V gene lookup returns CDR1 ENHRY and CDR2 SYGVKD. V shed 6 bases, J shed 5 bases, and the junction held 7 bases outside the gene matches. CDR3 coding DNA: TGTGCCATCAGCATACAGGGGAATAATAATTCACCCCTCCACTTT. Translating gives CAISIQGNNNSPLHF.

This clone was recorded only once. The chain couples TRBV5-1 to TRBJ2-7, with D unclear. The CDR3 is 14 amino acids. Germline CDR1 reads SGHRS; CDR2 reads YFSETQ. Trimming took 0 bases from V and 0 from J, leaving 7 bases between them. DNA for the CDR3: TGCGCCAGCAGCTTGGACGCGAGCTCCTACGAGCAGTACTTC. This translates into CASSLDASSYEQYF.

The chain carries TRBV27 and TRBJ1-5; TRBD1 matches 9 bases. There are 19 residues in the CDR3. Germline V gene lookup returns CDR1 MNHEY and CDR2 SMNVEV (reference sequence). The V segment lost 2 bases and the J segment 0 bases; nucleotides outside the gene matches: 11. Here the CDR3 DNA reads TGTGCCAGCAGTTTAAGGCGGGACAGGGAAGATTTTAGCAATCAGCCCCAGCATTTT. It yields the protein CASSLRRDREDFSNQPQHF.

This clone was seen a handful of times. V usage is TRBV5-1 and J usage is TRBJ1-4, with D possibly being TRBD1 (6 bases). Germline CDR1 and CDR2: SGHRS and YFSETQ. The CDR3 is 17 amino acids. V was trimmed by 0 bases and J by 3 bases, leaving 15 bases between them. DNA of the CDR3: TGCGCCAGCAGCTTGGCCCCAGGGGCAGGGGCTAATGAAAAACTGTTTTTT. Translation: CASSLAPGAGANEKLFF. The full variable domain, its missing parts supplied by reference TRBV5-1 and TRBJ1-4, is KAGVTQTPRYLIKTRGQQVTLSCSPISGHRSVSWYQQTPGQGLQFLFEYFSETQRNKGNFPGRFSGRQFSNSRSEMNVSTLELGDSALYLCASSLAPGAGANEKLFFGSGTQLSVL.

The rearrangement links TRBV5-4 to TRBJ2-3; TRBD2 agrees at 11 bases. The junction had 2 bases not matched to a gene; V was cut back by 4 bases and J by 1 base. The CDR3 runs to 15 residues. Germline CDR1 SGHNT, CDR2 YYREEE (reference sequence). The CDR3 coding sequence is TGTGCCAGCAGCACGGGACTAGCGGGCACAGATACGCAGTATTTT. Amino acids: CASSTGLAGTDTQYF.